The present T cell receptor (beta chain) was sequenced within a study of CD8 T cells in Susac syndrome. Study-level results: The study admitted that it had a relatively small number of individuals in its TCR sequencing and HLA analysis.

Only a few counts were recorded for this clonotype. The antigen is undetermined. Random hexamers were used to reverse transcribe roughly 0.5 to 1 ug of RNA. Amplification of the TCR beta CDR3 was carried out by immunoSEQ multiplex PCR, which spanned a total of 54 Vbeta and 13 Jbeta segments. TCRdb reanalysed the immunoSEQ multiplex PCR reads using MiXCR and keeps one entry per CDR3 protein. This table holds 130,000 or so distinct CDR3 sequences, 85% to 95% found once. Healthy donors served as age- and sex-matched controls. Germline values: CDR1 SGHRS, CDR2 YFSETQ. V gave up 5 bases and J gave up 0 bases, with 9 bases separating them. The CDR3 contains 13 residues.

This chain joins TRBV5-1 and TRBJ2-7, with D possibly matching TRBD1 (6 bases). Source material: CD4+ T cells from PBMCs. The sequence derives from a human donor in good health. CDR3 sequence: CASSGDNSYEQYF. CDR3 nucleotide sequence: TGCGCCAGCAGTGGGGACAACTCCTACGAGCAGTACTTC.